The T cell receptor (beta chain) described here comes from a study of beta chain features in type 1 diabetes (dated by TCRdb to the late 2010s). For context, the study as a whole: No differences in mean age, gender distribution, total cell number or subset yield were found between patients and healthy donors. Across all samples, 107,917,701 sorted cells were examined, and cell number per subset correlated strongly with RNA yield. The study compared the TCRB repertoires of sorted circulating CD4+ T cell subsets in recently diagnosed type 1 diabetes patients with those in matched healthy donors. Naive and central memory subsets were obtained from all 30 or so donors, but regulatory and stem cell-like memory subsets were isolated from only 8 patients and roughly eight healthy donors. Paper-wide results and their limitations: Because cDNA rather than genomic DNA was sequenced, highly expressing activated cells could have been over-represented, although no difference in activation and CD3 levels was found between groups. In all four CD4+ subsets, TCRB CDR3 length was moderately but significantly shorter in type 1 diabetes patients. At VDJ recombination sites, patients with type 1 diabetes made fewer insertions and deleted more nucleotides, a pattern implying thymic rearrangement abnormalities. Because small numbers of individuals were included in the HLA sub-analyses, any influence of HLA type on TCRB rearrangement was left unresolved. Shorter templates might have been favored by PCR, but patient and control samples were amplified and corrected together, so both groups would have been affected equally by any skew. Naive, central memory and regulatory TCRB repertoires appeared to be more similar among patients than among healthy donors.

The entire amount of isolated RNA was reverse transcribed using the High Capacity cDNA Reverse Transcription Kit, so the sequenced TCRB transcripts were expressed ones. Deep immunoSEQ sequencing was performed on naive, central memory and regulatory T cell samples, with an average of roughly 3.6 million total reads per sample. Sorted cells were lysed in RLT buffer and RNA was extracted with DNase-treated RNeasy Micro or Mini kits, depending on cell number. Each cell subset was processed on its own to prevent cross-contamination, while patient and healthy donor samples were processed together. Using the immunoSEQ multiplex PCR, TCRB sequences were amplified from cDNA into 87-bp fragments spanning the CDR3 region. The amplicons were sequenced using the Illumina HiSeq platform. Processing in the source paper ran as follows. PCR bias was computationally corrected using synthetic template baselines, reads within Hamming distance 2 were collapsed, and singletons that could not be merged were discarded. By aligning reads against IMGT, V, D and J genes, CDR3 length, and insertions or deletions at six rearrangement sites were assigned. Within each subset, clonotype counts were normalized to the number of sorted cells before true diversity and Gini coefficients were calculated with the tcR R package. Repertoire sharing was quantified using the overlap coefficient calculated on TCRB nucleotide sequences. Out-of-frame TCRB sequences from naive cells were analyzed as a proxy for the pre-selection repertoire. TCRdb carries this immuneACCESS record with in-frame sequences only. Its versions omit some clonotypes, under half of them owing to an unresolved V gene in the studies checked, with the rest unexplained. Clonal size and the V and J genes are those of that table, whereas D and trimming came from the DNA. The sample includes 200,000 to 300,000 clones, with approximately 13% observed a single time. Roughly 0.019% of the sample belongs to the ten largest clones.

A remark on this clone: The specificity of this receptor is unknown. No per-base quality is available; no much larger clone lies one base away.

Each donor gave one peripheral blood draw, averaging roughly 100 mL, which was collected into heparinised tubes. A BD FACSAria II was used to sort naive, central memory, regulatory and stem cell-like memory CD4+ T cells with a panel that included CD45RO, CCR7, CD25, CD127, CD95 and CD27. A purity above 98% was achieved for all sorted populations. PBMCs were separated immediately by Lymphoprep density gradient centrifugation and were stained directly, without being cultured. So that batch effects would be minimized, each experiment stained and sorted samples in pairs, pairing one healthy donor with one patient. CDR1 and CDR2, per the germline V gene, are SNHLY and FYNNEI. Inclusive of the bounding cysteine and phenylalanine, the CDR3 is 11 residues long. Only the CDR3 DNA is retained, 33 bases long and in frame from the first base. V is pruned by 7 bases and J by 8 bases, leaving 1 base of the junction without a gene match.

The receptor was derived from a man aged 25 to 40 with type 1 diabetes. The sequence joins TRBV2 to TRBJ1-4; TRBD1 matches 7 bases in the middle. The sequenced material came from naive CD4+ T cells from blood. The label giving this sample's cell subset or site can be read as: true naive CD4+ T cells. The nucleotide sequence reads TGTGCCAGCACGACAGGGGAAAAACTGTTTTTT. Translation gives CASTTGEKLFF.